One sample yielded the 22 T cell receptor beta chains listed below, sequenced in a study of T cell responses to AZD1222 COVID-19 vaccine. Produced via immunoSEQ multiplex PCR; TCRdb's table is partial and in-frame only. Of more than 120,000 clones in the sample, around 84% were seen once. This sample comprised peripheral blood, obtained 28 days after the second AZD1222 dose. These receptors were collected from an adult who received the AZD1222 COVID-19 vaccine.

The chain employs TRBV19 and TRBJ2-3, with a weak D call TRBD1 (5 bases). The CDR3 is made up of 14 amino acids. The ends were cut back, 7 bases at V and 4 bases at J, with 15 bases in the middle. CDR1 is LNHDA, CDR2 SQIVND, per germline (reference sequence). The CDR3 here is CASMSLLGPDTQYF. For the CDR3, the DNA is TGTGCCAGTATGTCCCTCCTGGGGCCAGATACGCAGTATTTT.

The V call is TRBV7-9, the J call TRBJ1-6, with no clear D. Germline V lookup: CDR1 SEHNR, CDR2 FQNEAQ (reference sequence). CDR3 length: 12 residues. Trimming pared 8 bases from V and 8 bases from J, leaving 10 bases between. The CDR3 coding sequence is TGTGCCAGCGGTCCGGAGGATTCACCCCTCCACTTT. This encodes CASGPEDSPLHF.

The chain combines TRBV10-3 with TRBJ1-1; perhaps TRBD1 as D (6 bases). Trimming stripped 9 bases from V and 5 bases from J, with 16 bases between. Per germline, CDR1 ENHRY and CDR2 SYGVKD. This CDR3 contains 13 residues. The CDR3 DNA reads TGTGCCATGAAATCGGGGAGGGGGACTGAAGCTTTCTTT. It yields the protein CAMKSGRGTEAFF.

Only one count was recorded for this clone. This sequence joins TRBV9 and TRBJ2-1, with TRBD2 identical over 11 bases. V gave up 3 bases and J gave up 7 bases; unmatched junction bases: 6. The germline CDR1 and CDR2 sequences are SGDLS and YYNGEE. The CDR3 has 15 amino acids. CDR3 sequence (DNA): TGTGCCAGCAGCGGCACTTCTAGCGGGGGGAATGAGCAGTTCTTC. As protein: CASSGTSSGGNEQFF.

About this clone itself: The junction departs from the called germline gene at one end, perhaps through a read error. This chain uses TRBV7-9 with TRBJ1-1; unclear D gene. Per the germline V gene, CDR1 is SEHNR and CDR2 is FQNEAQ (reference sequence). The CDR3 covers 9 residues. The CDR3 is CASTLDLAF. The CDR3 DNA is TGTGCCAGCACTTTGGACCTGGCCTTT.

The chain couples TRBV6-6 to TRBJ1-1; D is unresolved. This CDR3 spans 14 amino acids. The V end was cut by 5 bases, the J end by 0 bases, with 10 bases between. From germline, CDR1 is MNHNY and CDR2 SVGAGI (reference sequence). The CDR3 nucleotides read TGTGCCAGCAGTGTCCAGGTTCTGAACACTGAAGCTTTCTTT. Residues: CASSVQVLNTEAFF.

This clone has a single count. The V and J genes are TRBV4-1 and TRBJ1-1; D remains unclear. V was clipped by 2 bases and J by 5 bases, with 12 bases between them. The germline V gene encodes CDR1 MGHRA and CDR2 YSYEKL. The CDR3 contains 14 residues. The CDR3 is CASSQSGSRTEAFF. The CDR3 DNA follows: TGCGCCAGCAGCCAATCCGGTAGTAGGACTGAAGCTTTCTTT.

Only one count was recorded for this clone. The CDR3 here is CAIGQANEKLFF. As DNA, the CDR3 is TGTGCCATCGGACAGGCAAATGAAAAACTGTTTTTT. This chain uses TRBV10-3 with TRBJ1-4; 7 bases fit TRBD1. V shed 8 bases and J 5 bases; nucleotides not matched to a gene: 2. Germline CDR1 reads ENHRY; CDR2 reads SYGVKD. The CDR3 runs to 12 residues.

The gene calls are TRBV29-1 and TRBJ1-6, with TRBD1 as a possible D gene (6 bases). The CDR3 sequence is 12 residues long. V was clipped by 6 bases and J by 10 bases, with 13 bases between them. Germline values: CDR1 SQVTM, CDR2 ANQGSEA. CDR3 bases: TGCAGCGTGTCGACCCAGGGGTCACCCCTCCACTTT. This codes for CSVSTQGSPLHF. Full variable domain (missing parts from reference TRBV29-1 and TRBJ1-6): SAVISQKPSRDICQRGTSLTIQCQVDSQVTMMFWYRQQPGQSLTLIATANQGSEATYESGFVIDKFPISRPNLTFSTLTVSNMSPEDSSIYLCSVSTQGSPLHFGNGTRLTVT.

V gene TRBV18 combines with J gene TRBJ2-7; 10 bases are a match to TRBD1. CDR3 size: 16 residues. V dropped 2 bases and J dropped 4; count of bases not matched to a gene: 8. Germline CDR1 KGHSH, CDR2 LQKENI. For the CDR3, the DNA is TGTGCCAGCTCACCAAACATCGGGACAGGGGTATACGAGCAGTACTTC. This translates into CASSPNIGTGVYEQYF.

This chain connects TRBV27 to TRBJ2-6; D is unresolved. Trimming shortened V by 3 bases and J by 2 bases, and 8 bases separated the two germline ends. The germline CDR1 and CDR2 sequences are MNHEY and SMNVEV (reference sequence). The CDR3 runs to 15 residues. Here the CDR3 DNA reads TGTGCCAGCAGTTTCTGGGCTGCTGGGGCCAACGTCCTGACTTTC. Translation gives CASSFWAAGANVLTF. Combining the CDR3 with reference TRBV27 and TRBJ2-6 gives the whole variable domain EAQVTQNPRYLITVTGKKLTVTCSQNMNHEYMSWYRQDPGLGLRQIYYSMNVEVTDKGDVPEGYKVSRKEKRNFPLILESPSPNQTSLYFCASSFWAAGANVLTFGAGSRLTVL.

This chain uses TRBV11-2 with TRBJ2-1; TRBD2 aligns across 12 bases. The V and J ends lost 5 bases and 2 bases, in that order; junction bases with no gene match: 13. The CDR3 consists of 19 residues. Germline values: CDR1 SGHAT, CDR2 FQNNGV. In DNA, the CDR3 is TGTGCCAGCAGCCCAAGCCCCGGGACTAGCGGGTCAGCCTACAATGAGCAGTTCTTC. It translates to CASSPSPGTSGSAYNEQFF.

This chain links TRBV28 with TRBJ2-2; TRBD1 or TRBD2 may be the D gene (6 bases each). V was cut by 11 bases and J by 4 bases, with 17 bases left in between. The CDR3 runs to 14 residues. Germline V gene sequence: CDR1 MDHEN, CDR2 SYDVKM. The CDR3 region has the DNA TGTGCCGTCCTCGAGGGGGGAGGCACCGGGGAGCTGTTTTTT. Translating gives CAVLEGGGTGELFF.

The V gene is TRBV28, the J gene TRBJ2-7; D gene uncertain. Deletions cut 2 bases from V and 0 bases from J, with 8 bases between. CDR3 size: 14 residues. Germline lookup yields CDR1 MDHEN and CDR2 SYDVKM. The CDR3 sequence: CASSLAQNSYEQYF. The DNA for the CDR3 is TGTGCCAGCAGTTTAGCCCAGAACTCCTACGAGCAGTACTTC.

The chain recombines TRBV18 with TRBJ1-5; D perhaps matches TRBD1 (5 bases). This CDR3 comprises 13 residues. V was trimmed by 5 bases and J by 5 bases, leaving 10 bases between them. Germline CDR1 reads KGHSH; CDR2 reads LQKENI. The CDR3 region is CASSIDSDQPQHF. DNA for the CDR3: TGTGCCAGCTCAATAGACAGCGATCAGCCCCAGCATTTT.

The CDR3 spells CASSFTGGEGTEAFF. The CDR3 DNA sequence: TGTGCCAGCAGCTTCACAGGGGGCGAGGGCACTGAAGCTTTCTTT. The chain uses TRBV7-9 and TRBJ1-1; TRBD1 matches at 9 bases. V shed 3 bases, J shed 4 bases, and the junction held 6 bases outside the gene matches. The CDR3 length is 15 residues. Looked up from germline, CDR1 is SEHNR and CDR2 is FQNEAQ (reference sequence). Looking up the rest from reference TRBV7-9 and TRBJ1-1 gives the full variable domain: DTGVSQNPRHKITKRGQNVTFRCDPISEHNRLYWYRQTLGQGPEFLTYFQNEAQLEKSRLLSDRFSAERPKGSFSTLEIQRTEQGDSAMYLCASSFTGGEGTEAFFGQGTRLTVV.

This chain links TRBV29-1 with TRBJ1-4; D gene uncertain. The germline gives CDR1 SQVTM, CDR2 ANQGSEA. The CDR3 contains 13 residues. Trimming took 3 bases from V and 0 from J, leaving 5 bases between them. The CDR3 loop reads CSVEGTTNEKLFF. The CDR3 DNA is TGCAGCGTTGAGGGCACAACTAATGAAAAACTGTTTTTT.

V usage is TRBV7-9 and J usage is TRBJ1-5; a possible D gene is TRBD1 (6 bases). Germline CDR1 and CDR2: SEHNR and FQNEAQ (reference sequence). CDR3 length equals 15 residues. Between the trimmed V and J ends, which lost 5 bases and 3 bases, there was a span of 14 bases. DNA of the CDR3: TGTGCCAGCAGCCACGGACAGAGCCCCAATCAGCCCCAGCATTTT. It is translated as CASSHGQSPNQPQHF.

This CDR3 reads CASSLDRPPNEQFF. In nucleotides, the CDR3 is TGTGCCAGCAGCTTAGATCGCCCCCCCAATGAGCAGTTCTTC. The chain carries TRBV7-2 and TRBJ2-1; D is unclear. Trimming pared 1 base from V and 6 bases from J, leaving 10 bases between. Germline V gene sequence: CDR1 SGHTA, CDR2 FQGNSA. The CDR3 is made up of 14 amino acids.

The rearrangement joins TRBV5-1 to TRBJ2-3, with 8 bases identical to TRBD1. The CDR3 runs to 14 residues. With 3 bases clipped from V and 4 bases from J, the junction kept 4 bases outside the gene matches. The V gene's germline CDR1 is SGHRS and CDR2 YFSETQ. The CDR3 bases are TGCGCCAGCAGCTCAGGGGGCGGTGCAGATACGCAGTATTTT. This encodes CASSSGGGADTQYF.

J is TRBJ1-2 and V is TRBV19; a possible D gene is TRBD1 (5 bases). CDR3 size: 12 residues. CDR1 is LNHDA, CDR2 SQIVND, per germline (reference sequence). Trimming left V 11 bases short and J 2 bases short, with 12 bases between. The CDR3 region has the DNA TGTGCCGGAGGGACGGCAAACTATGGCTACACCTTC. Amino acids: CAGGTANYGYTF. Full variable domain (rest looked up from reference TRBV19 and TRBJ1-2): DGGITQSPKYLFRKEGQNVTLSCEQNLNHDAMYWYRQDPGQGLRLIYYSQIVNDFQKGDIAEGYSVSREKKESFPLTVTSAQKNPTAFYLCAGGTANYGYTFGSGTRLTVV.

This chain joins TRBV15 and TRBJ2-5; weak D call: TRBD1 (6 bases). Germline V gene data show CDR1 as LNHNV and CDR2 as YYDKDF (reference sequence). The CDR3 is made up of 14 amino acids. V dropped 0 bases and J dropped 5 bases, with 10 bases sitting between them. The CDR3 DNA reads TGTGCCACCAGCAGAGATGCAGGGGTGGAGACCCAGTACTTC. Translated, it gives CATSRDAGVETQYF.